A selection of T cell receptor beta chains follows, all from one sample in a study of CD8 T cells in ankylosing spondylitis. TCRdb reprocessed the 5' RACE reads via MiXCR and lists one record per CDR3 protein. This sample has 350,000 or so distinct CDR3 sequences, with roughly 14% found just once. Sequenced input: blood, either unsorted or a sorted T cell fraction (not recorded which). The receptors stem from a male donor with ankylosing spondylitis or in good health (not recorded which). Both conserved end residues are part of each CDR3. D genes are given only for firm matches. Clone sizes are given selectively: once, few, many, or a class where the clone is expanded.

d_call	clone_size	v_call	j_call	cdr3_length	cdr3_nt	cdr3_aa
NA	few	TRBV6-5	TRBJ2-7	14	TGTGCCAGCAGTTACCGGGACGGGGTTTACGAGCAGTACTTC	CASSYRDGVYEQYF
NA	many	TRBV5-1	TRBJ1-1	14	TGCGCCAGCAGCCTAGGGGTCTTGAACACTGAAGCTTTCTTT	CASSLGVLNTEAFF
NA	NA	TRBV11-3	TRBJ1-2	14	TGTGCCAGCAGCTGGACCGCAGGGGACTATGGCTACACCTTC	CASSWTAGDYGYTF
TRBD1	few	TRBV5-1	TRBJ2-1	15	TGCGCCAGCAGCTACCAGGGGGACTCCTACAATGAGCAGTTCTTC	CASSYQGDSYNEQFF
TRBD1	few	TRBV20-1	TRBJ1-5	15	TGCAGTGCTAGAGAAAAGACAGGGGGACATCAGCCCCAGCATTTT	CSAREKTGGHQPQHF
TRBD2	NA	TRBV4-2	TRBJ2-1	14	TGTGCCAGCAGCCAAGATTCGGGAGGGGGGCGGCAGTTCTTC	CASSQDSGGGRQFF
NA	NA	TRBV7-2	TRBJ2-7	13	TGTGCCAGCAGCTCACGCGGTAACTACGAGCAGTACTTC	CASSSRGNYEQYF
NA	NA	TRBV5-6	TRBJ2-5	14	TGTGCCAGCAGCTTTGAAGGGGTCGGGGGGACCCAGTACTTC	CASSFEGVGGTQYF
NA	NA	TRBV3-1	TRBJ2-3	15	TGTGCCAGCAGCCGGCCCTCCGGGGGACAGGATACGCAGTATTTT	CASSRPSGGQDTQYF
NA	NA	TRBV7-2	TRBJ2-5	14	TGTGCCAGCAGCCCCAGTATGATCCAAGAGACCCAGTACTTC	CASSPSMIQETQYF
NA	NA	TRBV5-1	TRBJ1-5	14	TGCGCCAGCAGCCAGGACAGTGGGAATCAGCCCCAGCATTTT	CASSQDSGNQPQHF
NA	few	TRBV12-3/TRBV12-4	TRBJ2-7	13	TGTGCCAGCAGCTCGACTTACTCCTACGAGCAGTACTTC	CASSSTYSYEQYF
NA	few	TRBV7-2	TRBJ2-2	14	TGTGCCAGCAGCCCCATGAAAGGGGGCGGGGAGCTGTTTTTT	CASSPMKGGGELFF
NA	few	TRBV5-1	TRBJ2-1	15	TGCGCCAGCAGCTTAAACGGGGAGCCCTACAATGAGCAGTTCTTC	CASSLNGEPYNEQFF
NA	NA	TRBV20-1	TRBJ1-2	12	TGCAGTGCTAGCCCCGGGGGCGGTGGCTACACCTTC	CSASPGGGGYTF
NA	few	TRBV3-1	TRBJ2-1	13	TGTGCCAGCAGTTACCAGGGATACAATGAGCAGTTCTTC	CASSYQGYNEQFF
NA	few	TRBV27	TRBJ2-7	13	TGTGCCAGCAGTGTCAGGGTCACCTACGAGCAGTACTTC	CASSVRVTYEQYF
TRBD1	few	TRBV15	TRBJ2-3	16	TGTGCCACCAGCAGATCCGGAGGGACAGGTGAAGATACGCAGTATTTT	CATSRSGGTGEDTQYF
NA	NA	TRBV7-6	TRBJ2-2	15	TGTGCCAGCAGCGCCCCCGGCCTCCTGGGGGGGGAGCTGTTTTTT	CASSAPGLLGGELFF
NA	many	TRBV5-1	TRBJ1-5	14	TGCGCCAGCAGCCCGGGGGGCACGGATCAGCCCCAGCATTTT	CASSPGGTDQPQHF
NA	few	TRBV3-1	TRBJ2-7	14	TGTGCCAGCAGCCAGGAGGGACTGAACTACGAGCAGTACTTC	CASSQEGLNYEQYF
NA	few	TRBV6-1	TRBJ2-7	13	TGTGCCAGCAGTGAGGGTGAAGCCTACGAGCAGTACTTC	CASSEGEAYEQYF
NA	NA	TRBV3-1	TRBJ2-7	14	TGTGCCAGCAGCCAAGCGGGCAACCCCTACGAGCAGTACTTC	CASSQAGNPYEQYF
TRBD2	few	TRBV10-3	TRBJ2-3	16	TGTGCCATCAGTGGGAAGACTAGCGGGAGCACAGATACGCAGTATTTT	CAISGKTSGSTDTQYF
NA	NA	TRBV6-1	TRBJ1-2	15	TGTGCCAGCAGTGATGGCGGCCGAGCTAACTATGGCTACACCTTC	CASSDGGRANYGYTF
NA	few	TRBV12-3/TRBV12-4	TRBJ2-2	12	TGTGCCAGCCAGGGGAACACCGGGGAGCTGTTTTTT	CASQGNTGELFF
TRBD1	many	TRBV11-2	TRBJ2-2	16	TGTGCCAGCAGCTTAGGTGACAGGGGGCCTATCGGGGAGCTGTTTTTT	CASSLGDRGPIGELFF
TRBD1	few	TRBV20-1	TRBJ1-2	13	TGCAGTGCTAGGGGACAGGGGGCAAGTGGCTACACCTTC	CSARGQGASGYTF
NA	few	TRBV20-1	TRBJ2-7	10	TGCAGTGCTGGCCTTTTAGAGCAGTACTTC	CSAGLLEQYF
TRBD2	NA	TRBV7-2	TRBJ2-3	16	TGTGCCAGCGCCTTGGGACTAACATTAATCACAGATACGCAGTATTTT	CASALGLTLITDTQYF
NA	NA	TRBV7-2	TRBJ2-3	16	TGTGCCAGCAGCTTCGGTGGAATCCCACGGGCAGATACGCAGTATTTT	CASSFGGIPRADTQYF
NA	NA	TRBV9	TRBJ2-6	15	TGTGCCAGCAGCGTAGGCCAGACTGGGGCCAACGTCCTGACTTTC	CASSVGQTGANVLTF
NA	many	TRBV6-1	TRBJ2-2	16	TGTGCCAGCAGTGAAGCGTTTGGCGGGGTCACCGGGGAGCTGTTTTTT	CASSEAFGGVTGELFF
TRBD2	few	TRBV19	TRBJ2-1	11	TGTTCTAGCGGATATTACAATGAGCAGTTCTTC	CSSGYYNEQFF
NA	many	TRBV20-1	TRBJ2-7	12	TGCAGTGCCACGAGGGGGGAATACGAGCAGTACTTC	CSATRGEYEQYF
NA	NA	TRBV5-1	TRBJ2-7	13	TGCGCCAGCAGCTTGGAGCCTGTCTACGAGCAGTACTTC	CASSLEPVYEQYF
NA	NA	TRBV12-3/TRBV12-4	TRBJ1-4	17	TGTGCCAGCAGTTCTAACAGGGTTGGAGCAACTAATGAAAAACTGTTTTTT	CASSSNRVGATNEKLFF
NA	once	TRBV11-2	TRBJ1-3	14	TGTGCCAGCAGCTTCAGGGGCGCCGGAAACACCATATATTTT	CASSFRGAGNTIYF
TRBD2	few	TRBV19	TRBJ2-1	14	TGTGCCAGTAGTATTCAGCTAGCGGGCAATGAGCAGTTCTTC	CASSIQLAGNEQFF
NA	NA	TRBV15	TRBJ2-5	16	TGTGCCACCAGCAGCCTTGACCCGACAGCTCAAGAGACCCAGTACTTC	CATSSLDPTAQETQYF
TRBD1	few	TRBV18	TRBJ2-7	16	TGTGCCAGCTCCCTTCCCACAGGGGAAAACCCCTACGAGCAGTACTTC	CASSLPTGENPYEQYF
TRBD2	few	TRBV4-1	TRBJ2-2	16	TGCGCCAGCAGCCGGCCGGGGGGGCCGAACACCGGGGAGCTGTTTTTT	CASSRPGGPNTGELFF
NA	few	TRBV30	TRBJ1-2	12	TGTGCCTGGAGTCCCGATTTCTATGGCTACACCTTC	CAWSPDFYGYTF
NA	few	TRBV5-5	TRBJ1-4	15	TGTGCCAGCAGCATAAGAGGACAGTTTAATGAAAAACTGTTTTTT	CASSIRGQFNEKLFF
NA	few	TRBV4-1	TRBJ2-2	15	TGCGCCAGCAGCCAGGGGACTTATTACACCGGGGAGCTGTTTTTT	CASSQGTYYTGELFF
TRBD2	NA	TRBV29-1	TRBJ2-1	12	TGCAGCACCGGGGGGGGCTTGAATGAGCAGTTCTTC	CSTGGGLNEQFF
NA	few	TRBV5-1	TRBJ2-5	13	TGCGCCAGCACCATACCGGGCCAAGAGACCCAGTACTTC	CASTIPGQETQYF
NA	NA	TRBV19	TRBJ1-2	12	TGTGCCTCCTCTGCACGGGGATTAAGCTACACCTTC	CASSARGLSYTF
NA	few	TRBV12-3/TRBV12-4	TRBJ1-5	15	TGTGCCAGCAGTGGGGGGGGATCTAGTAATCAGCCCCAGCATTTT	CASSGGGSSNQPQHF
TRBD1	NA	TRBV7-2	TRBJ1-2	14	TGTGCCAGCAGGAGAATCGACAGGGAAGGTGGCTACACCTTC	CASRRIDREGGYTF
NA	NA	TRBV20-1	TRBJ2-5	13	TGCAGTGCCCCGGGTGGCAGTCAAGAGACCCAGTACTTC	CSAPGGSQETQYF
TRBD2	NA	TRBV5-1	TRBJ2-7	15	TGCGCCAGCAGCCTTATAGCGGGAGAAGTTAGCGAGCAGTACTTC	CASSLIAGEVSEQYF
NA	NA	TRBV6-5	TRBJ1-3	16	TGTGCCAGCAGTTCCTTGACCTATCCCTCTGGAAACACCATATATTTT	CASSSLTYPSGNTIYF
TRBD1	NA	TRBV12-3/TRBV12-4	TRBJ1-1	14	TGTGCCAGCAGGGAGACAGGGGGAGGGACTGAAGCTTTCTTT	CASRETGGGTEAFF
NA	NA	TRBV7-9	TRBJ1-1	14	TGTGCCAGCAGCTTACCGAGCAAGAAAAATGAAGCTTTCTTT	CASSLPSKKNEAFF
TRBD2	few	TRBV5-1	TRBJ2-5	16	TGCGCCAGCAGCTCCGGGACTACTATTAACGGAGAGACCCAGTACTTC	CASSSGTTINGETQYF
NA	few	TRBV20-1	TRBJ1-4	13	TGCAGTGCTAGAAACGGGGCTGAAGAAAAACTGTTTTTT	CSARNGAEEKLFF
NA	few	TRBV28	TRBJ2-7	15	TGTGCCAGCAGTTTGGGTATGGGCAGGGAGTACGAGCAGTACTTC	CASSLGMGREYEQYF
NA	once	TRBV2	TRBJ1-2	12	TGTGCCAGCAGTATACTTGATTATGGCTACACCTTC	CASSILDYGYTF